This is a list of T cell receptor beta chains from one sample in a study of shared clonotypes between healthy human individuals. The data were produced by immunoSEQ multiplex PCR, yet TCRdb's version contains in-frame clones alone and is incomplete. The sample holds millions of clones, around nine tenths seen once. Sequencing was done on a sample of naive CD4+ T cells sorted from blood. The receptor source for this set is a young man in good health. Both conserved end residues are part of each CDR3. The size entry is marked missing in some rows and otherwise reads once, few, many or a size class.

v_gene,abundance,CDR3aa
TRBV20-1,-,CSADADEQYF
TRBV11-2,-,CASSVTGTGSPYGYTF
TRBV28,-,CASSSPQFNYGYTF
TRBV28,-,CASSLGGVTGTDTQYF
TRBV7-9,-,CASSSGGTSATSTDTQYF
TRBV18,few,CASSANAQTGNQPQHF
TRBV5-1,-,CASSLVGDRPYEQYF
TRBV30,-,CAWSFGIATGELFF
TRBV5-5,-,CASSLSAGIGELFF
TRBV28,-,CATFATSTYEQYF
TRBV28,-,CASRVGSEQYF
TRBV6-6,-,CASNPGGAGTGELFF
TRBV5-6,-,CASSFGAFHYNEQFF
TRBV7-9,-,CASSLTGTVPYEQYF
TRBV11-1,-,CASSGGGRETQYF
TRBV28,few,CASYRGNGPQHF
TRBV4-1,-,CASSQVRLAGLGDEQFF
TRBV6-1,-,CASSGSTSTGRYKQYF
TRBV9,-,CASSSAGAGGHYNEQFF
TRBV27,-,CASSLTRQGYSNQPQHF
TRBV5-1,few,CASRKTGTRVTGELFF
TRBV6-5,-,CASSLGPGWNTEAFF
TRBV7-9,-,CASSRQGRAVTEAFF
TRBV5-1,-,CASSLDFVSTIYF
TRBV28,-,CASSSDRVESPLHF
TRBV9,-,CASSPRTGGSEKLFF
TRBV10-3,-,CAISEDGGSGANVLTF
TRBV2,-,CASSLAGTRNTEAFF
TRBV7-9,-,CASSADRYSETQYF
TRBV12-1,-,CASSFFDGELFF
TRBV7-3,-,CASSPVLAGGQMTYHYEQYF
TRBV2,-,CASRRQSEQYF
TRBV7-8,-,CASSRTGVETQYF
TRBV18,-,CASSPDVGVFTEAFF
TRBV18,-,CASSPGTVNSPLHF
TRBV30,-,CAWSLGRDYGYTF
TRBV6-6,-,CASSPAGGHYEQYF
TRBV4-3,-,CASSQGTTPYEQYF
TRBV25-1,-,CASSERRAGNEKLFF
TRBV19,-,CASSTTGGSSYNSPLHF
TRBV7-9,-,CASSLETGSNEKLFF
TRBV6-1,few,CASSDGPTRGYTF
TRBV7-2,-,CASKRDHEQYF
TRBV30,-,CAWSRQGLTNYEQYF
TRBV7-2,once,CASSLGGGIYEQYF
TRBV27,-,CASSSESSYNEQFF
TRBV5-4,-,CASSLVLAGSSTDTQYF
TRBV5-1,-,CASSLPTSGGAQETQYF
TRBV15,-,CATSRGGTNEKLFF
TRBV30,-,CAWSARTGYSPLHF
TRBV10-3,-,CAIGTSGTNSYNEQFF
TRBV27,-,CATRRTGVEKLFF
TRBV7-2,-,CASSLGSVAGGVEQFF
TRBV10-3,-,CAILGQGRTGELFF
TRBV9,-,CASSVAGLAANEQFF
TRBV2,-,CATSGVQETQYF